This section outlines one TCR beta chain sequence together with its context. The sample originates from a study of blood T cell repertoires in COVID-19. About the study: Both acute and convalescent COVID-19 samples were obtained from the United States, Italy and Spain. T cells, B-cell-depleted T cells, or PBMCs supplied cDNA or gDNA.

Between the trimmed V and J ends, which lost 1 base and 4 bases, there was a span of 11 bases. The CDR3 is made up of 15 amino acids. Germline values: CDR1 LGHNA, CDR2 YNFKEQ. As processed by the authors: Amplifying reference gene primers gave estimates of nucleated cell counts. Clones were read by immunoSEQ multiplex PCR, and TCRdb kept only the in-frame ones, dropping some. V and J calls and clone size are given by that table; D and trimming were obtained from the DNA. The repertoire holds about 130,000 clones, with 85% as singletons. Source material: peripheral blood. This chain links TRBV4-2 with TRBJ1-3; D gene uncertain. This TCR was recovered from a woman over 75 with acute or convalescent COVID-19. CDR3 residues: CASSQGAHRGNTIYF. CDR3 coding DNA: TGTGCCAGCAGCCAAGGGGCCCACAGAGGAAACACCATATATTTT.